This TCR beta chain was sequenced in a study of T-cell reconstitution after alpha-beta-depleted transplantation in children. The TCRbeta library was prepared with unique molecular identifiers. TCRdb reprocessed the PCR reads via MiXCR and lists one record per CDR3 protein. Among a few hundred thousand distinct CDR3 sequences listed, around 18% were seen once. This clonotype was counted only a few times. The V gene lost 0 bases and the J gene lost 0 bases, with 9 bases spanning the gap. CDR1 LGHDT and CDR2 YNNKEL come from the germline V gene (reference sequence). The CDR3 sequence is 15 residues long.

This clonotype was obtained from a human donor who donated a stem cell graft to a child with acute lymphoblastic leukemia. The chain uses TRBV3-1 and TRBJ2-7; D possibly corresponds to TRBD2 (6 bases). Sequenced here: PBMCs from the stem cell graft donor, sampled from the stem cell graft. CDR3 sequence reads: CASSQDMRDSYEQYF. The CDR3 DNA reads as TGTGCCAGCAGCCAAGATATGCGGGACTCCTACGAGCAGTACTTC.